These 5 T cell receptor beta chains were all obtained from the same sample, sequenced in a study of vaccination and CD4 T cells after COVID-19. Treatment described: roughly 11-day PBMC culture with coronavirus spike peptide pools or control peptides (ViraFEST assay). According to the study, CD4+ T cells from the unexposed donor were gathered ahead of the COVID-19 pandemic (2011-2018). An Oncomine TCR Beta short-read assay was used to sequence the DNA from cultured CD4+ T cells. A single record per CDR3 protein comes from TCRdb applying MiXCR to the PCR reads. The repertoire holds 5,000 to 8,000 distinct CDR3 sequences, with roughly 48% as singletons. Their antigen targets remain unknown. The sequenced sample consisted of CD4+ T cells from blood, cultured in vitro. These TCRs come from a human donor in good health.

The chain carries TRBV6-5 and TRBJ2-7; 7 bases fit TRBD2. This CDR3 is 15 amino acids long. The J segment lost 0 bases and the V segment lost 0 bases, leaving 2 bases of the junction unmatched. Germline CDR1 reads MNHEY; CDR2 reads SVGAGI. The CDR3 nucleotides are TGTGCCAGCAGTTACTCGGCTAGCGGCTCCTACGAGCAGTACTTC. It encodes CASSYSASGSYEQYF.

The rearrangement uses TRBV24-1 and TRBJ2-1; 13 bases are shared with TRBD2. After removal of 1 base from V and 8 bases from J, the junction contained 10 bases not matched to a gene. This CDR3 is built from 18 residues. In germline, CDR1 is KGHDR, CDR2 SFDVKD. CDR3 residues: CATSDFWRTLAGGYEQFF. CDR3 DNA sequence: TGTGCCACCAGTGATTTTTGGCGTACACTAGCGGGAGGGTATGAGCAGTTCTTC.

This clonotype was recorded a few times. The V and J genes are TRBV12-3 or TRBV12-4 and TRBJ1-2; D not resolved. V was pared by 10 bases and J by 7 bases, with 16 bases between. This CDR3 has 12 residues. The CDR3 spells CAILHISGGYTF. CDR3 in DNA: TGTGCCATCCTCCACATTTCGGGTGGCTACACCTTC.

In regard to this clonotype: Mismatch with germline at one junction end may stem from a read error. The chain is built from TRBV5-8 and TRBJ1-2; D gene unclear. Germline CDR1 and CDR2: SGHTS and YDEGEE. CDR3 length: 14 amino acids. CDR3 region: CASNLEGFGYGYTF. The CDR3 DNA sequence: TGTGCCAGCAACTTGGAAGGGTTCGGCTATGGCTACACCTTC.

V is TRBV7-2 and J is TRBJ2-1; the D is unclear. The length of the CDR3 is 12 residues. Germline V gene sequence: CDR1 SGHTA, CDR2 FQGNSA. The germline V and J ends were trimmed by 7 bases and 5 bases, with 9 bases remaining between them. The CDR3 sequence: CASTPVNNEQFF. The CDR3 DNA is TGTGCCAGCACACCAGTCAACAATGAGCAGTTCTTC. Supplemented by reference TRBV7-2 and TRBJ2-1, the full variable domain reads GAGVSQSPSNKVTEKGKDVELRCDPISGHTALYWYRQSLGQGLEFLIYFQGNSAPDKSGLPSDRFSAERTGGSVSTLTIQRTQQEDSAVYLCASTPVNNEQFFGPGTRLTVL.